This T cell receptor (beta chain) was identified in a study of CD8 T cells in Susac syndrome (dated by TCRdb to about 2019). A note on the overall study: The study used repertoire sequencing to test whether antigen drove CD8+ T cell activation and differentiation in Susac syndrome.

Peripheral blood CD8+ and CD4+ T cells from healthy donors, Susac syndrome patients and multiple sclerosis patients were profiled by high-throughput TCR beta sequencing. Treatment-naive patients with stable or active relapsing-remitting disease fulfilling revised McDonald criteria were used as multiple sclerosis controls. CD8+ TEMRA cells were enriched by FACS, while bulk CD8+ and CD4+ T cells were purified by magnetic negative isolation. Blood was drawn into EDTA tubes, processed within 24 hours, and PBMCs were isolated by density gradient centrifugation. PBMCs intended for TCR sequencing were frozen in liquid nitrogen and were later thawed in a 37 degrees C water bath. The sorted or isolated CD4+, CD8+ and CD8+ TEMRA cells had a purity of 90% or higher. Overall study outcomes, separate from this receptor: The TCR sequencing and HLA analysis was acknowledged to have included a relatively small number of individuals.

With regard to this clonotype: Its antigen is unknown. Base qualities are missing; no much larger clone stands one base away.

RNA was extracted using the RNeasy kit, and about 0.5 to 1 ug of the RNA was reverse transcribed with random hexamers. The immunoSEQ multiplex PCR assay, which covers 54 Vbeta and 13 Jbeta segments, was used to amplify TCR beta CDR3 regions. PCR amplification bias was corrected using a synthetic template baseline for primer optimization and computational correction. The source study handled its data this way. Only productive sequences were kept, with reads annotated to V, D and J genes according to IMGT and analyzed in immunoSEQ Analyzer. Clonality was computed as one minus Shannon entropy normalized by log2 of the number of productive unique sequences. Public and private clones were assessed among the 100 most prevalent clones of each patient and control. Clones were defined as Susac-specific when absent from the healthy and MS cohorts, from about 970 published viral clones and from other ImmuneACCESS disease sequences. TCRdb reran the public reads through fastp at Q25 and MiXCR, keeping productive beta chains. Here each entry gathers all rows of one CDR3 protein and keeps the most common genes and DNA. The V and J calls here are based on TCRdb, not the publication. This sample comprises approximately 200,000 distinct CDR3 sequences, around 93% of them detected only once. Just over 0.08% of the sample goes to the ten largest clones.

V is clipped by 8 bases and J by 3 bases, and the sequence between their germline boundaries is 11 bases long. Counted from cysteine to phenylalanine, this CDR3 has 14 amino acids. Only the CDR3 DNA is retained, 42 bases long and in frame from the first base. The source is a human donor with multiple sclerosis. The chain links TRBV12-3 or TRBV12-4 with TRBJ1-6; the D segment could be TRBD1, given 5 matching bases. The sequenced sample consisted of CD4+ T cells from PBMCs. The CDR3 corresponds to CASSTESYNSPLHF. The sequence in DNA is TGTGCCAGCTCGACAGAAAGCTATAATTCACCCCTCCACTTT.